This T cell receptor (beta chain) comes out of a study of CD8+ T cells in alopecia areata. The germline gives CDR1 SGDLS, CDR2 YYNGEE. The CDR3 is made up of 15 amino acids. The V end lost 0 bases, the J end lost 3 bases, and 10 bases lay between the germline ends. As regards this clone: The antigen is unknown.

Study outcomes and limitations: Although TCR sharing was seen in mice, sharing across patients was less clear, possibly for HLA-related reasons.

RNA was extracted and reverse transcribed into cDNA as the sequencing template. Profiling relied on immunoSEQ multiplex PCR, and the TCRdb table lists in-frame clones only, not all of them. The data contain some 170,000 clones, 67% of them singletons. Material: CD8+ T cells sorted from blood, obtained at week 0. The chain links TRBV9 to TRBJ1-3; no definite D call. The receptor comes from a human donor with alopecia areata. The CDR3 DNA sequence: TGTGCCAGCAGCGTAGGAGGGTCCCGTGGAAACACCATATATTTT. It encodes CASSVGGSRGNTIYF. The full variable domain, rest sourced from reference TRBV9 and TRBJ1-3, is DSGVTQTPKHLITATGQRVTLRCSPRSGDLSVYWYQQSLDQGLQFLIQYYNGEERAKGNILERFSAQQFPDLHSELNLSSLELGDSALYFCASSVGGSRGNTIYFGEGSWLTVV.